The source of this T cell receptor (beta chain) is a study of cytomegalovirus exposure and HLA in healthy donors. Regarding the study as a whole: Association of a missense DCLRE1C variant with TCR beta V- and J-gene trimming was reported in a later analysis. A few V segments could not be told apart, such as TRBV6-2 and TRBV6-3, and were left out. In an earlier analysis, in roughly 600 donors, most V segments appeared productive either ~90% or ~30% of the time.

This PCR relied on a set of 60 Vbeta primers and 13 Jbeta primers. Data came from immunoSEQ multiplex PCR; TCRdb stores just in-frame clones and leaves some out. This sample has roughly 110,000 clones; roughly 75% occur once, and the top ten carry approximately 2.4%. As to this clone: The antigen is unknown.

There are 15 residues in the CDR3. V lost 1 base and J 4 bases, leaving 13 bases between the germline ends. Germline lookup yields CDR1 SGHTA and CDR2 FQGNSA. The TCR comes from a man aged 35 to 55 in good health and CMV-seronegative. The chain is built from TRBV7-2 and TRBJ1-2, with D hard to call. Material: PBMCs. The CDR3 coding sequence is TGTGCCAGCAGCTTAGGGGCAGCAGGACTCTATGGCTACACCTTC. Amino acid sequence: CASSLGAAGLYGYTF.